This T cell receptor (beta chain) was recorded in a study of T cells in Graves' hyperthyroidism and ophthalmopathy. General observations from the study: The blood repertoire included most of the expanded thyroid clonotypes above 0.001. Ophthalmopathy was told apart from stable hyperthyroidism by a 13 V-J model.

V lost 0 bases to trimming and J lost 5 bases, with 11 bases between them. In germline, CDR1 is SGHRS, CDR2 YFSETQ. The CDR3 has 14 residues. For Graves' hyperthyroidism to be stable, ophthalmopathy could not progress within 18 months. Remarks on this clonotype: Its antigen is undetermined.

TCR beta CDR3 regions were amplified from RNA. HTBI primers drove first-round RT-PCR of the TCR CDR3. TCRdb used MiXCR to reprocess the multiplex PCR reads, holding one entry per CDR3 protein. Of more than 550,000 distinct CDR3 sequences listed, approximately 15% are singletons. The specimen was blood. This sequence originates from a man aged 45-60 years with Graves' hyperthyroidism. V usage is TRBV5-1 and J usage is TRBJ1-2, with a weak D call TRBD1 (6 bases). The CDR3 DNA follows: TGCGCCAGCAGCTTGGAAAGGGGGATGTATGGCTACACCTTC. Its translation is CASSLERGMYGYTF.